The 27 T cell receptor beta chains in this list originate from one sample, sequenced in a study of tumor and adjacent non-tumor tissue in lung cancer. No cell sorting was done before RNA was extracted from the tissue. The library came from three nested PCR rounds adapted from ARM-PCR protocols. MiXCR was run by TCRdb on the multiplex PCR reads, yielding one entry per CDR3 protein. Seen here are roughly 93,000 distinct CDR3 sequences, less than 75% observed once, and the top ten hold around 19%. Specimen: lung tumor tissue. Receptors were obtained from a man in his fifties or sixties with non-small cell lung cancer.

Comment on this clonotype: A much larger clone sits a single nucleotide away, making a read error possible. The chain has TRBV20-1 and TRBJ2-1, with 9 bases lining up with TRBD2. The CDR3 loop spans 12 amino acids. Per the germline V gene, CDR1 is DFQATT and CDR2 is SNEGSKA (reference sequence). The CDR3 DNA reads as TGCGGTGCTACCCAGACTAGCGGCCAGCAGTTCTTC. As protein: CGATQTSGQQFF.

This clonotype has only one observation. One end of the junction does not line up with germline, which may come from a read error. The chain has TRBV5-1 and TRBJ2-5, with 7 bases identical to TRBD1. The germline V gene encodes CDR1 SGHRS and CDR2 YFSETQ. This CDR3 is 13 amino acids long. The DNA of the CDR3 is TGCCCCAGCGCACCTACAGGGGAAGGGACCCAATACTTC. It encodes CPSAPTGEGTQYF.

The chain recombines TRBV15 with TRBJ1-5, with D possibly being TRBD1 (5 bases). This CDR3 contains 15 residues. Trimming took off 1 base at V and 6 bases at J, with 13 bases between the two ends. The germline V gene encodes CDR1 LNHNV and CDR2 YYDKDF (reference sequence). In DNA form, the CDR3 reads TGTGCCACCAGCAGAGTGACAGTGGGTAGTCAGCCCCAGCATTTT. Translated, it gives CATSRVTVGSQPQHF.

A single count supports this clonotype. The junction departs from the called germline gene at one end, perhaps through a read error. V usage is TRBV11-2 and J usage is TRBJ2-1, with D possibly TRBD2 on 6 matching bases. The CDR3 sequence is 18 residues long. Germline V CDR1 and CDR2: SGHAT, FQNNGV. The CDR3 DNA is TGTGCCATCAGCACCACTAGCAGGAGGGCCCGATCTACTTATGAGCAGTCCTTC. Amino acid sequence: CAISTTSRRARSTYEQSF. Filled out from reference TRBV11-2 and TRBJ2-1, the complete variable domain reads EAGVAQSPRYKIIEKRQSVAFWCNPISGHATLYWYQQILGQGPKLLIQFQNNGVVDDSQLPKDRFSAERLKGVDSTLKIQPAKLEDSAVYLCAISTTSRRARSTYEQSFGPGTRLTVL.

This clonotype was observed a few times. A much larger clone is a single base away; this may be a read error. CDR3 amino acids: CASSQDTASGRVGQYF. The DNA for the CDR3 is TGCGCCAGCAGCCAAGATACGGCTAGCGGGAGAGTCGGGCAGTACTTC. The genes are TRBV4-1 and TRBJ2-7; the match to TRBD2 covers 10 bases. V shed 0 bases and J 9 bases; nucleotides not matched to a gene: 11. In germline, CDR1 is MGHRA, CDR2 YSYEKL. The CDR3 loop spans 16 amino acids.

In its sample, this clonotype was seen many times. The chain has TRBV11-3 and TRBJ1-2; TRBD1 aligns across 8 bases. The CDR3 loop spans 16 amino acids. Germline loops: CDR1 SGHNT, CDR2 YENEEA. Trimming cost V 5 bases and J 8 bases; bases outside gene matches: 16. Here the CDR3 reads CASSVTGQAGDRGYTF. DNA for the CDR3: TGTGCCAGCAGCGTAACGGGACAGGCCGGGGACAGGGGCTACACCTTC.

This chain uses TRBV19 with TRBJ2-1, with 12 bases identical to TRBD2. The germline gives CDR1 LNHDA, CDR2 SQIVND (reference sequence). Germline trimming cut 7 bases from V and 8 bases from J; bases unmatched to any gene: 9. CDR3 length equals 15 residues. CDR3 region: CASTGLAGINYEQFF. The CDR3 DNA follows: TGTGCCAGTACCGGACTAGCGGGAATCAACTATGAGCAGTTCTTC.

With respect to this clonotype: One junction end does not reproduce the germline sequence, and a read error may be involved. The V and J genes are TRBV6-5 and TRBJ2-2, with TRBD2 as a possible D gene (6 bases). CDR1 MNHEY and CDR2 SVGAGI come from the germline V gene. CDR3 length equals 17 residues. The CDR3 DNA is TGTGCCAGCAGAAGGACGGCTAGCGCCGCGAACACCCGGGAGCTGTCTTTT. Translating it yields CASRRTASAANTRELSF.

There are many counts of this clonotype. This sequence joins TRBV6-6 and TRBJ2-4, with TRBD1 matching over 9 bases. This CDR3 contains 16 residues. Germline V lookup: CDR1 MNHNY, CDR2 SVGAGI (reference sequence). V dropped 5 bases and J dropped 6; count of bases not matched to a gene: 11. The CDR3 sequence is CASSQRDRDSRNIQYF. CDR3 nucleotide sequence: TGTGCCAGCAGTCAAAGGGACAGGGATTCCAGAAACATTCAGTACTTC.

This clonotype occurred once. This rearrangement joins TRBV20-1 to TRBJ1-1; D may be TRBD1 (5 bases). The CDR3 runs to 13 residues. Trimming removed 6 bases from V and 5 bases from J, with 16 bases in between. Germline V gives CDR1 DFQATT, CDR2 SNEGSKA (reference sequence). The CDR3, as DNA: TGCAGTGCCAGCCCCAGGGTAGGTACTGAAGCTTTCTTT. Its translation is CSASPRVGTEAFF.

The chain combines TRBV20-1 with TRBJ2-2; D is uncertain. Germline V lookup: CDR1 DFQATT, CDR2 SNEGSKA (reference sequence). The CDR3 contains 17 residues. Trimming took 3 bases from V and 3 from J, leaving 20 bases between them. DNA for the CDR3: TGCAGTGCTAGGGTCAGGCAGACCGAGCAGGACACCGGGGAGCTGTTTTTT. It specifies CSARVRQTEQDTGELFF.

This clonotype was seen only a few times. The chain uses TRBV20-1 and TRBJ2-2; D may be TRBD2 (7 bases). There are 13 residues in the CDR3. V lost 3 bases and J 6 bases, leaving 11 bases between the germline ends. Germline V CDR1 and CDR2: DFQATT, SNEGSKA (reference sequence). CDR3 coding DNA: TGCAGTGCTAGTTCGGGGGGCCCCGGGGAGCTGTTTTTT. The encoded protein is CSASSGGPGELFF.

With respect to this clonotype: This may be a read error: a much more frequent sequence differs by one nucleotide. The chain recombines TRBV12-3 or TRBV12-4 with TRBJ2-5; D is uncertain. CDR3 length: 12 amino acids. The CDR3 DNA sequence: TGTGCCAACAGTTTTGGCTCGGAGACCCAGTACTTC. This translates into CANSFGSETQYF.

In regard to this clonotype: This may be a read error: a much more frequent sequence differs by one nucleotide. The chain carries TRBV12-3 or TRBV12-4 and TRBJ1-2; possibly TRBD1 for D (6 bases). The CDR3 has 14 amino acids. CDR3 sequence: CASAAGAEGYGCTF. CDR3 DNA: TGTGCCAGCGCAGCGGGGGCAGAGGGTTATGGCTGCACCTTC.

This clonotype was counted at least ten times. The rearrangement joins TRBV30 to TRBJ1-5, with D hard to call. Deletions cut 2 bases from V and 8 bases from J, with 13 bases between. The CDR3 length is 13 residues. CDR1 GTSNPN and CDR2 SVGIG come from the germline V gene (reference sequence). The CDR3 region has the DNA TGTGCCTGGAGTTCTGGTGGGAGGGAGCCCCAGCATTTT. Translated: CAWSSGGREPQHF.

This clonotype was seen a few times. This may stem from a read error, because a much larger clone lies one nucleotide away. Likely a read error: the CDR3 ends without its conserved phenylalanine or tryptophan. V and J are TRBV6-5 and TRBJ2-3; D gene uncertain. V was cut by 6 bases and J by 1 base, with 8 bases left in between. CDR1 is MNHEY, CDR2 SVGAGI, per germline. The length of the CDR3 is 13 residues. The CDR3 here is CASRGLGTDTQYL. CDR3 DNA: TGTGCCAGCAGAGGGCTGGGCACAGATACGCAGTATCTT.

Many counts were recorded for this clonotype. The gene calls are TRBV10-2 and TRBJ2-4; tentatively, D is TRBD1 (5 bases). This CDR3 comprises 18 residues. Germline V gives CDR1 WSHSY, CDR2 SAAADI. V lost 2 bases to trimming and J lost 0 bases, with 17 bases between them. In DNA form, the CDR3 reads TGCGCCAGCAGTGAGAGGGCCCCAGGGCTTCTAGCCAAAAACATTCAGTACTTC. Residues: CASSERAPGLLAKNIQYF.

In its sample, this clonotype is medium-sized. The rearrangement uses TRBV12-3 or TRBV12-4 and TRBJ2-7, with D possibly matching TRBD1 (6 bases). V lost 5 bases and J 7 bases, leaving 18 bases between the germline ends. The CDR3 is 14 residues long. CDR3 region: CASSLRAIQGEQYF. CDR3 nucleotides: TGTGCCAGCAGTCTCCGAGCTATACAGGGTGAGCAGTACTTC.

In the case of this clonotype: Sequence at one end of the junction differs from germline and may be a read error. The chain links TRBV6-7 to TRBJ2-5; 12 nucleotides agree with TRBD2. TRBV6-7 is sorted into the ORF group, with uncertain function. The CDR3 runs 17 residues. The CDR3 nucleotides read TGTGCCAGCAGTTACGCCTTAGGACTAGCGGGACGCGAGAGCCAGTACTTC. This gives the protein CASSYALGLAGRESQYF.

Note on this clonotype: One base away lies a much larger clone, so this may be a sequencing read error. The CDR3 sequence is CASSLGQGTPYEQYF. The CDR3 nucleotides are TGCGCCAGCAGCTTGGGCCAGGGCACACCCTACGAGCAGTACTTC. This chain joins TRBV5-1 and TRBJ2-7; a weak D match, TRBD1 (5 bases). Germline-derived CDR1 and CDR2 are SGHRS and YFSETQ. CDR3 length equals 15 residues. The germline V and J ends were trimmed by 0 bases and 2 bases, with 12 bases remaining between them.

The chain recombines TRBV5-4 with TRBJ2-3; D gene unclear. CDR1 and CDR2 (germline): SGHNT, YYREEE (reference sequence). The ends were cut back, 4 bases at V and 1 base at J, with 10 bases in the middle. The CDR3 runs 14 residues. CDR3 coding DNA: TGTGCCAGCAGCCTTGCCCAGGGCACAGATACGCAGTATTTT. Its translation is CASSLAQGTDTQYF.

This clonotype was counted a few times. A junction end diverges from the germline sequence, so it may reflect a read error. The DNA for the CDR3 is TGTGCCAACAGCCCAAGGGGGGCTAGCTGGAGGAATGAGCAGTTCTTC. It is translated as CANSPRGASWRNEQFF. This rearrangement joins TRBV11-3 to TRBJ2-1; the D call may be TRBD1 or TRBD2 (6 bases each). The CDR3 consists of 16 residues. CDR1 and CDR2 (germline): SGHNT, YENEEA.

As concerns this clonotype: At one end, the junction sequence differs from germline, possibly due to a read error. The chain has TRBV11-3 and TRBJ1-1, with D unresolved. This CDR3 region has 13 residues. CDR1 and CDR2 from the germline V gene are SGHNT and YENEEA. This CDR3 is CTSSLDHPGEALF. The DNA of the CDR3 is TGTACCAGCAGCTTAGATCATCCTGGTGAAGCTCTCTTT.

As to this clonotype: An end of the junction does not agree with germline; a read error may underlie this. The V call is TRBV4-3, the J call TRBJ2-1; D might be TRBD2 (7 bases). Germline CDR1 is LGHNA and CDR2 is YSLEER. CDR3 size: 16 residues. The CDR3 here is CASSQQGGRVSDEHFF. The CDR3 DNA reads TGCGCCAGCAGCCAGCAAGGGGGGAGGGTCTCGGATGAGCACTTCTTC.

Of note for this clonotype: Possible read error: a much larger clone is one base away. CDR3 nucleotides: TGTGCCAGCAGCTTGGTTTTAGGGAGACAGCTGAACACTGAAGCTTTCTTT. This translates into CASSLVLGRQLNTEAFF. This sequence joins TRBV5-6 and TRBJ1-1, with a possible D match to TRBD1 (5 bases). Trimming removed 0 bases at V and 0 bases at J, with 15 bases between. The CDR3 is made up of 17 amino acids. Germline V lookup: CDR1 SGHDT, CDR2 YYEEEE.

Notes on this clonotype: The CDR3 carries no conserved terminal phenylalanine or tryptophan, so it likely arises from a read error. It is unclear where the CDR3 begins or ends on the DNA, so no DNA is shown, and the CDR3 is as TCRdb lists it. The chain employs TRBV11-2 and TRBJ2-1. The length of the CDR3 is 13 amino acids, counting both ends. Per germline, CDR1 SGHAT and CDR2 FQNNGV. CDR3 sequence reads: CASSLVVANERFL.

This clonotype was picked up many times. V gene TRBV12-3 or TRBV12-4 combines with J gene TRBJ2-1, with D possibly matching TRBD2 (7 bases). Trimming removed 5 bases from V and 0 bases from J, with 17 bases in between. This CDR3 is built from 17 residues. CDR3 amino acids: CASSLSTGGHSYNEQFF. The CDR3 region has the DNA TGTGCCAGCAGTCTTAGCACGGGGGGCCACTCCTACAATGAGCAGTTCTTC.